One TCR beta chain is described in this entry. The healthy adult donors were HIV-negative and reported no recent acute infections or vaccinations. Using immunoSEQ multiplex PCR, the repertoire was profiled, and TCRdb retains in-frame clones only, with some absent. The sample consists of 470,000 or so clones, 81% of them appearing once. The sample originates from a study of shared clonotypes between healthy human individuals. About the study: Serving as donors were a couple of women and three men, whose ages spanned 18 to 49.

CDR3 length equals 14 residues. After removal of 4 bases from V and 7 bases from J, the junction contained 6 bases not matched to a gene. Germline V gives CDR1 MDHEN, CDR2 SYDVKM. The receptor was isolated from a woman between 40 and 55 years old in good health. Some clones in this sample may be carry-over from other donors' samples. Specimen: PBMCs. The V gene is TRBV28, the J gene TRBJ2-1; 8 nucleotides align to TRBD2. The CDR3 loop reads CASSSPGRGNEQFF. The CDR3 DNA sequence: TGTGCCAGCAGTTCCCCCGGGAGGGGAAATGAGCAGTTCTTC.